These 4 T cell receptor beta chains share one sample of origin, sequenced in a study of graft-versus-host responses after intestinal transplantation. Profiling relied on immunoSEQ multiplex PCR, and the TCRdb table lists in-frame clones only, not all of them. The table has 30,000 to 40,000 clones, around four fifths seen once. The specimen was PBMCs, collected about 38 months after transplant. These receptors all stem from a human patient who received an intestinal transplant, so some T cells may come from the graft donor.

The gene calls are TRBV2 and TRBJ2-6; 7 nucleotides align to TRBD2. CDR1 is SNHLY, CDR2 FYNNEI, per germline. Trimming at V came to 5 bases and at J to 4 bases, leaving 5 bases not matched to a gene. CDR3 length equals 15 residues. CDR3 sequence reads: CASSLGGSGANVLTF. In nucleotides, the CDR3 is TGTGCCAGCAGTCTCGGGGGGTCCGGGGCCAACGTCCTGACTTTC.

This chain joins TRBV28 and TRBJ2-7, with 8 nucleotides matching TRBD1. The trim removed 8 bases at V and 0 bases at J, leaving 9 bases unmatched. The CDR3 is 15 residues long. Germline CDR1 MDHEN, CDR2 SYDVKM. The CDR3 spells CASGPRQGFSYEQYF. The CDR3, as DNA: TGTGCCAGCGGCCCCCGACAGGGGTTCTCCTACGAGCAGTACTTC.

J is TRBJ2-5 and V is TRBV2, with 9 positions matching TRBD2. Near its end, the DNA agrees better with TRBJ2-7, so the J call may be wrong. The CDR3 loop spans 14 amino acids. Germline values: CDR1 SNHLY, CDR2 FYNNEI. The CDR3 is CASSDEREVNEQYF. The CDR3 DNA follows: TGTGCCAGCAGTGACGAGCGGGAGGTCAACGAGCAGTACTTC.

This clone has more than one count but fewer than ten. The rearrangement links TRBV6-4 to TRBJ2-1; 8 nucleotides line up with TRBD2. The CDR3 totals 15 residues. The V and J ends lost 4 bases and 5 bases, in that order; junction bases with no gene match: 7. The germline V gene has CDR1 MRHNA and CDR2 SNTAGT. The CDR3 region is CASSVASGGNNEQFF. CDR3 sequence (DNA): TGTGCCAGCAGTGTAGCGAGCGGGGGTAACAATGAGCAGTTCTTC.